What follows are 26 T cell receptor beta chains derived from one specimen sequenced in a study of blood T cell repertoires in COVID-19. The assay was immunoSEQ multiplex PCR, and TCRdb's table has in-frame clones only and misses some. The table records about 330,000 clones, around nine tenths of them present only once. Sample: PBMCs or T cells enriched from blood (not recorded which). These receptors originate from a man aged 25-45 years who had recovered from COVID-19.

The chain combines TRBV12-5 with TRBJ2-1; a weak D match, TRBD2 (5 bases). Trimming removed 7 bases at V and 0 bases at J, with 10 bases between. CDR1 is LGHNT and CDR2 is FRNRAP in the germline V gene. The CDR3 sequence is 14 residues long. The CDR3 is CASVSGSSYNEQFF. The CDR3 coding sequence is TGTGCTAGTGTCTCGGGGAGCTCCTACAATGAGCAGTTCTTC. Combining the CDR3 with reference TRBV12-5 and TRBJ2-1 gives the whole variable domain DARVTQTPRHKVTEMGQEVTMRCQPILGHNTVFWYRQTMMQGLELLAYFRNRAPLDDSGMPKDRFSAEMPDATLATLKIQPSEPRDSAVYFCASVSGSSYNEQFFGPGTRLTVL.

The J gene is TRBJ2-7, the V gene TRBV19; the D gene is possibly TRBD1 (5 bases). V was trimmed by 3 bases and J by 2 bases, leaving 11 bases between them. There are 14 residues in the CDR3. The germline V gene encodes CDR1 LNHDA and CDR2 SQIVND (reference sequence). The CDR3 protein is CASSISTGPYEQYF. The CDR3 DNA is TGTGCCAGTAGTATTTCAACAGGTCCCTACGAGCAGTACTTC.

The chain employs TRBV2 and TRBJ1-2, with 7 bases matching TRBD1. The germline V gene encodes CDR1 SNHLY and CDR2 FYNNEI. The CDR3 is made up of 14 amino acids. V gave up 5 bases and J gave up 2 bases; unmatched junction bases: 5. CDR3 DNA: TGTGCCAGCAGTTGGGAACAGGGGAACTATGGCTACACCTTC. Encoded protein: CASSWEQGNYGYTF.

This clone showed up just once. The chain carries TRBV2 and TRBJ1-1; perhaps TRBD1 as D (6 bases). Between the trimmed V and J ends, which lost 6 bases and 5 bases, there was a span of 16 bases. Germline assignment: CDR1 SNHLY and CDR2 FYNNEI. The length of the CDR3 is 14 residues. For the CDR3, the DNA is TGTGCCAGCAGCCTACAGGGATTTGGGACTGAAGCTTTCTTT. Its translation is CASSLQGFGTEAFF.

In its sample, this clone was seen a few times. V is TRBV25-1 and J is TRBJ1-6, with D perhaps TRBD1 (6 bases). Germline CDR1 is MGHDK and CDR2 is SYGVNS. The CDR3 contains 15 residues. Trimming cost V 6 bases and J 4 bases, with 13 bases left between them. In DNA, the CDR3 is TGTGCCAGCAGGCTAGGGGGTGGTTATAATTCACCCCTCCACTTT. It translates to CASRLGGGYNSPLHF. The full variable domain, its missing parts supplied by reference TRBV25-1 and TRBJ1-6, is EADIYQTPRYLVIGTGKKITLECSQTMGHDKMYWYQQDPGMELHLIHYSYGVNSTEKGDLSSESTVSRIRTEHFPLTLESARPSHTSQYLCASRLGGGYNSPLHFGNGTRLTVT.

This rearrangement joins TRBV7-2 to TRBJ2-1, with D perhaps matching TRBD1 (7 bases). The germline V and J ends were trimmed by 4 bases and 9 bases, with 13 bases remaining between them. Germline CDR1 reads SGHTA; CDR2 reads FQGNSA. The CDR3 runs to 13 residues. CDR3 amino acids: CASSSDRTTEQFF. The CDR3 DNA reads as TGTGCCAGCAGCTCGGACAGGACTACTGAGCAGTTCTTC.

The J gene is TRBJ2-7, the V gene TRBV6-5; the match to TRBD1 covers 7 bases. CDR3 length equals 14 residues. Germline CDR1 MNHEY, CDR2 SVGAGI. V shed 8 bases and J 2 bases; nucleotides not matched to a gene: 9. DNA of the CDR3: TGTGCCAGCGGCCGGCAGGGACAGACCTACGAGCAGTACTTC. It specifies CASGRQGQTYEQYF.

CDR3 in DNA: TGCGCCAGCAGCCAAGCGGACAGAAACACTGAAGCTTTCTTT. Translating gives CASSQADRNTEAFF. This rearrangement joins TRBV4-1 to TRBJ1-1; maybe TRBD1 (6 bases). This CDR3 region has 14 residues. CDR1 is MGHRA and CDR2 is YSYEKL in the germline V gene. V lost 1 base and J 2 bases, leaving 8 bases between the germline ends.

The chain is built from TRBV18 and TRBJ2-1; TRBD1 might be the D (6 bases). This CDR3 has 17 amino acids. Germline V gives CDR1 KGHSH, CDR2 LQKENI. The V gene lost 0 bases and the J gene lost 4 bases, with 16 bases spanning the gap. The CDR3 DNA reads as TGTGCCAGCTCACCACCGGTTGGACAGCCCCAATACAATGAGCAGTTCTTC. Residues: CASSPPVGQPQYNEQFF. The full variable domain, in which reference TRBV18 and TRBJ2-1 provide the parts outside the CDR3, is NAGVMQNPRHLVRRRGQEARLRCSPMKGHSHVYWYRQLPEEGLKFMVYLQKENIIDESGMPKERFSAEFPKEGPSILRIQQVVRGDSAAYFCASSPPVGQPQYNEQFFGPGTRLTVL.

The rearrangement uses TRBV30 and TRBJ2-1; D is perhaps TRBD2 (6 bases). Germline V CDR1 and CDR2: GTSNPN, SVGIG (reference sequence). The CDR3 consists of 15 residues. With 2 bases removed from V and 2 bases from J, the gap between germline ends came to 13 bases. The CDR3 DNA reads as TGTGCCTGGAGTTCTCCCGGGACTCCCTACAATGAGCAGTTCTTC. Translation: CAWSSPGTPYNEQFF.

This sequence joins TRBV20-1 and TRBJ1-1; unclear D gene. Per germline, CDR1 DFQATT and CDR2 SNEGSKA (reference sequence). The CDR3 is 13 residues long. Trimming removed 3 bases at V and 1 base at J, with 9 bases between. CDR3: CSASAVPNTEAFF. The CDR3 bases are TGCAGTGCTAGTGCAGTCCCGAACACTGAAGCTTTCTTT.

In its sample, this clone was seen a few times. CDR3 region: CASSSYGERGTYEQYF. As DNA, the CDR3 is TGTGCCAGCAGTTCCTATGGCGAGCGGGGGACCTACGAGCAGTACTTC. This chain connects TRBV6-2 or TRBV6-3 to TRBJ2-7; TRBD2 matches at 8 bases. Germline lookup yields CDR1 MNHEY and CDR2 SVGEGT. This CDR3 has 16 residues. The V segment lost 4 bases and the J segment 2 bases; nucleotides outside the gene matches: 10.

The sample holds a few counts of this clone. V gene TRBV10-3 combines with J gene TRBJ1-3; the D gene is possibly TRBD1 (6 bases). Germline V gives CDR1 ENHRY, CDR2 SYGVKD. The V gene lost 0 bases and the J gene lost 8 bases, with 11 bases spanning the gap. The CDR3 has 14 residues. The DNA of the CDR3 is TGTGCCATCAGTGAGTCGACCGGGGGGCACACCATATATTTT. It codes for CAISESTGGHTIYF.

The V call is TRBV28, the J call TRBJ1-2; 9 bases line up with TRBD1. Germline CDR1 is MDHEN and CDR2 is SYDVKM. V lost 2 bases and J lost 8; bases outside the gene matches: 12. This CDR3 spans 16 amino acids. In DNA form, the CDR3 reads TGTGCCAGCAGTTTAAGCCCACAGGGGGCATTTGGGGGCTACACCTTC. It codes for CASSLSPQGAFGGYTF.

The V and J genes are TRBV10-3 and TRBJ1-4; D is possibly TRBD1 (5 bases). V gave up 4 bases and J gave up 7 bases, with 16 bases separating them. In germline, CDR1 is ENHRY, CDR2 SYGVKD. This CDR3 comprises 15 residues. The CDR3 sequence: CAISATDIHSEKLFF. CDR3 in DNA: TGTGCCATCAGTGCAACGGACATACATTCTGAAAAACTGTTTTTT.

CDR3: CASSLGQGFYEQYF. CDR3 sequence (DNA): TGTGCCAGCAGCTTGGGACAGGGGTTCTACGAGCAGTACTTC. The chain is built from TRBV5-5 and TRBJ2-7, with 8 bases aligning to TRBD1. CDR1 is SGHKS and CDR2 is YYEKEE in the germline V gene (reference sequence). V was pared by 0 bases and J by 3 bases, with 2 bases of the junction left unmatched. The CDR3 sequence is 14 residues long. Based on the CDR3 plus reference TRBV5-5 and TRBJ2-7, the full variable domain is DAGVTQSPTHLIKTRGQQVTLRCSPISGHKSVSWYQQVLGQGPQFIFQYYEKEERGRGNFPDRFSARQFPNYSSELNVNALLLGDSALYLCASSLGQGFYEQYFGPGTRLTVT.

The CDR3: CSVDGVDYQETQYF. CDR3 in DNA: TGCAGCGTCGACGGGGTAGACTACCAAGAGACCCAGTACTTC. The V and J genes are TRBV29-1 and TRBJ2-5, with D maybe TRBD2 (5 bases). Germline-derived CDR1 and CDR2 are SQVTM and ANQGSEA. Deletions cut 6 bases from V and 0 bases from J, with 14 bases between. The CDR3 spans 14 residues.

The gene calls are TRBV7-6 and TRBJ2-2; 11 positions agree with TRBD1. The germline V gene has CDR1 SGHVS and CDR2 FNYEAQ. The CDR3 is 17 amino acids. With 1 base clipped from V and 4 bases from J, the junction kept 5 bases outside the gene matches. The CDR3 bases are TGTGCCAGCAGCTTAGGGACAGGGGGCCCCATCACCGGGGAGCTGTTTTTT. Residues: CASSLGTGGPITGELFF.

V and J are TRBV7-2 and TRBJ2-1, with no clear D. Germline V CDR1 and CDR2: SGHTA, FQGNSA. The germline V and J ends were trimmed by 1 base and 3 bases, with 7 bases remaining between them. This CDR3 is 14 amino acids long. The CDR3 spells CASSLGGHYNEQFF. The CDR3, as DNA: TGTGCCAGCAGCTTAGGAGGCCACTACAATGAGCAGTTCTTC.

The chain has TRBV6-5 and TRBJ2-3, with D tentatively TRBD2 (7 bases). CDR3 length equals 15 residues. Germline V lookup: CDR1 MNHEY, CDR2 SVGAGI. V lost 7 bases to trimming and J lost 1 base, with 15 bases between them. CDR3: CASTRPGGGTDTQYF. CDR3 in DNA: TGTGCCAGCACCCGCCCGGGGGGCGGCACAGATACGCAGTATTTT.

This clone was detected once. V usage is TRBV7-6 and J usage is TRBJ2-3; possibly TRBD2 for D (6 bases). Germline values: CDR1 SGHVS, CDR2 FNYEAQ. This CDR3 is built from 13 residues. For the CDR3, the DNA is TGTGCTGTAGGAGGGGCCCCCACAGATACGCAGTATTTT. Its translation is CAVGGAPTDTQYF.

The J gene is TRBJ1-6, the V gene TRBV24-1; 7 nucleotides line up with TRBD1. V was clipped by 7 bases and J by 7 bases; unmatched bases: 3. This CDR3 is built from 13 residues. CDR1 KGHDR and CDR2 SFDVKD come from the germline V gene. For the CDR3, the DNA is TGTGCCACCAGCAGGGGGGAGAATTCACCCCTCCACTTT. Protein product: CATSRGENSPLHF.

The V call is TRBV7-6, the J call TRBJ2-7, with 8 nucleotides matching TRBD1. Germline CDR1 SGHVS, CDR2 FNYEAQ. After removal of 5 bases from V and 3 bases from J, the junction contained 6 bases not matched to a gene. The length of the CDR3 is 14 residues. The CDR3 spells CASSDRDRIYEQYF. In DNA, the CDR3 is TGTGCCAGCAGCGACCGGGACAGGATCTACGAGCAGTACTTC.

The V gene is TRBV10-3, the J gene TRBJ2-7; tentative D call: TRBD1 (6 bases). Trimming removed 1 base from V and 5 bases from J, with 12 bases in between. This CDR3 comprises 14 residues. Germline loops: CDR1 ENHRY, CDR2 SYGVKD. The CDR3 protein is CAISELNRVDEQYF. The CDR3 region has the DNA TGTGCCATCAGTGAGTTAAACAGGGTCGACGAGCAGTACTTC.

This sequence joins TRBV6-5 and TRBJ2-2; no clear D gene. There are 14 residues in the CDR3. Trimming left V 6 bases short and J 1 base short, with 9 bases between. The germline CDR1 and CDR2 sequences are MNHEY and SVGAGI. In nucleotides, the CDR3 is TGTGCCAGCAGCCCCCATAGGAACACCGGGGAGCTGTTTTTT. Protein: CASSPHRNTGELFF.

The chain is built from TRBV18 and TRBJ1-4, with a tentative D call TRBD1 (6 bases). The germline V and J ends were trimmed by 3 bases and 4 bases, with 15 bases remaining between them. CDR3 length: 16 amino acids. The germline V gene has CDR1 KGHSH and CDR2 LQKENI. DNA of the CDR3: TGTGCCAGCTCACCTCCCGGGACAAGCTATAATGAAAAACTGTTTTTT. Its translation is CASSPPGTSYNEKLFF.